This T cell receptor (beta chain) is drawn from a study of T cell repertoires in cytomegalovirus infection. This clonotype was observed once. The antigen is undetermined. The length of the CDR3 is 15 residues. The germline V gene has CDR1 LNHNV and CDR2 YYDKDF (reference sequence). Trimming pared 1 base from V and 3 bases from J, leaving 13 bases between. TCRdb itself ran the reads through MiXCR, one entry per CDR3 protein. The sample carries hundreds of thousands of distinct CDR3 sequences, 31% recorded once. This sequence was found in a human donor in good health (CMV status not recorded). Some clones in this sample may be carry-over from other donors' samples. The gene calls are TRBV15 and TRBJ2-7; D might be TRBD1 (5 bases). The sequencing used cultured CD8+ T cells from PBMCs, collected from culture after CMV antigen stimulation. CDR3: CATSRAHDRSYEQYF. CDR3 coding DNA: TGTGCCACCAGCAGAGCCCACGACAGAAGCTACGAGCAGTACTTC.